The clone carrying this TCR beta chain came up once. Its cognate antigen is unknown. Researchers ran the PCR with 60 Vbeta and 13 Jbeta primers. The assay was immunoSEQ multiplex PCR, and TCRdb's table has in-frame clones only and misses some. The sample lists about 120,000 clones; about three quarters were seen once. This sample stems from a study of cytomegalovirus exposure and HLA in healthy donors. Study-level findings and limits: A link between a missense DCLRE1C variant and TCR beta V- and J-gene trimming emerged from a later analysis. The productive fraction for most TCR beta V segments was about 90% or about 30% in an earlier analysis.

The V gene end was trimmed by 3 bases and the J gene end by 2 bases; junction bases not matched to a gene: 12. This CDR3 has 16 amino acids. Per the germline V gene, CDR1 is GTSNPN and CDR2 is SVGIG (reference sequence). Sequences were obtained from PBMCs. The source is a human donor in good health. This chain uses TRBV30 with TRBJ1-2, with 7 nucleotides matching TRBD1. This CDR3 is CAWRSRKQGINYGYTF. The CDR3 bases are TGTGCCTGGAGGAGTCGGAAACAGGGGATAAACTATGGCTACACCTTC. Complete variable domain (other parts from reference TRBV30 and TRBJ1-2): SQTIHQWPATLVQPVGSPLSLECTVEGTSNPNLYWYRQAAGRGLQLLFYSVGIGQISSEVPQNLSASRPQDRQFILSSKKLLLSDSGFYLCAWRSRKQGINYGYTFGSGTRLTVV.